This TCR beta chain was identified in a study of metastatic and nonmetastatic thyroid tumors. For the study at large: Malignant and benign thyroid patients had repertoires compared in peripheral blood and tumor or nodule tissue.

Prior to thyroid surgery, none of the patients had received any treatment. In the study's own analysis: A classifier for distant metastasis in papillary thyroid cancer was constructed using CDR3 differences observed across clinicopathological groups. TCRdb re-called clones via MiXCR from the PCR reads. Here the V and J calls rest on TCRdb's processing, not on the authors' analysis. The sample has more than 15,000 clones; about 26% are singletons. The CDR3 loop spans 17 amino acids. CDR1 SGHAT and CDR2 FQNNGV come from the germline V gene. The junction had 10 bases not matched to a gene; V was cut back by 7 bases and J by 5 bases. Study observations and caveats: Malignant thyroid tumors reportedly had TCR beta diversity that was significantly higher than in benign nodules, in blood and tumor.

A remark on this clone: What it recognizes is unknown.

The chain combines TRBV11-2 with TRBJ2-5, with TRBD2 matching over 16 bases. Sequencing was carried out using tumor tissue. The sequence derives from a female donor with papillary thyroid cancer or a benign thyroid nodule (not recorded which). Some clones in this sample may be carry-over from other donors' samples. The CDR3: CASILGGLAGGPETQYF. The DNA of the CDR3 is TGTGCCAGCATCTTGGGGGGACTAGCGGGAGGGCCGGAGACCCAGTACTTC.